This paragraph reports one TCR beta chain. Sequencing used immunoSEQ multiplex PCR; TCRdb keeps in-frame clones, though not all of them. This table has 40,000 or so clones, around nine tenths appearing once. The data derive from a study of T cell changes during pregnancy in multiple sclerosis. CDR1 is SGHNT, CDR2 YYREEE, per germline (reference sequence). The CDR3 extends over 15 amino acids. V lost 4 bases to trimming and J lost 0 bases, with 12 bases between them. The clonotype was recovered from a female donor in good health, enrolled as a control in a pregnancy study. The material was peripheral blood, obtained in the third trimester of pregnancy. The V gene is TRBV5-4, the J gene TRBJ2-3; maybe TRBD2 (6 bases). The CDR3 DNA is TGTGCCAGCAGCCCCGGGACTCCAAGCACAGATACGCAGTATTTT. Protein product: CASSPGTPSTDTQYF. The whole variable domain, remainder taken from reference TRBV5-4 and TRBJ2-3, is ETGVTQSPTHLIKTRGQQVTLRCSSQSGHNTVSWYQQALGQGPQFIFQYYREEENGRGNFPPRFSGLQFPNYSSELNVNALELDDSALYLCASSPGTPSTDTQYFGPGTRLTVL.